The 12 T cell receptor beta chains below were found in one sample sequenced in a study of T cells in Graves' hyperthyroidism and ophthalmopathy. TCR beta CDR3 regions were amplified from RNA transcripts. The TCR CDR3 first-round RT-PCR relied on the HTBI primer set. One entry per CDR3 protein results from TCRdb running MiXCR on the multiplex PCR reads. Of about 640,000 distinct CDR3 sequences detected, around 20% appear once; the ten largest clones hold 34%. The sequenced sample consisted of blood. The receptor source for this set is a man younger than 40 with Graves' ophthalmopathy.

This clonotype was seen a few times. The chain joins TRBV6-1 to TRBJ1-4; 10 nucleotides agree with TRBD1. There are 13 residues in the CDR3. V lost 10 bases, J lost 10 bases, and 9 bases stayed unmatched. Germline loops: CDR1 MNHNS, CDR2 SASEGT. The CDR3 region has the DNA TGTGCCACCATCGGGACAGGGGTTGGAAAACTGTTTTTT. Amino acid sequence: CATIGTGVGKLFF.

This clonotype was seen repeatedly, ten times or more. The chain uses TRBV28 and TRBJ2-5; maybe TRBD2 (5 bases). Germline V CDR1 and CDR2: MDHEN, SYDVKM. V lost 1 base and J 0 bases, leaving 9 bases between the germline ends. This CDR3 has 15 amino acids. The CDR3 protein is CASSLLSGNQETQYF. DNA for the CDR3: TGTGCCAGCAGTTTATTGAGCGGCAACCAAGAGACCCAGTACTTC.

The chain joins TRBV7-9 to TRBJ2-7; D tentatively reads TRBD1 or TRBD2 (6 bases each). The V and J ends lost 5 bases and 3 bases respectively, with 14 bases between them. Germline lookup yields CDR1 SEHNR and CDR2 FQNEAQ (reference sequence). The CDR3 has 14 amino acids. The CDR3 coding sequence is TGTGCCAGCAGCAAAGAGGAGGGGGTCTACGAGCAGTACTTC. This sequence encodes CASSKEEGVYEQYF.

This clonotype was counted many times. V usage is TRBV7-2 and J usage is TRBJ2-3; TRBD2 aligns across 7 bases. The CDR3 has 15 amino acids. V shed 5 bases and J 6 bases; nucleotides not matched to a gene: 11. Germline V CDR1 and CDR2: SGHTA, FQGNSA. Written as DNA, the CDR3 is TGTGCCAGCAGCCCACGGACTAGAGCCCGGGATACGCAGTATTTT. This translates into CASSPRTRARDTQYF. The whole variable domain, filled in from reference TRBV7-2 and TRBJ2-3, reads GAGVSQSPSNKVTEKGKDVELRCDPISGHTALYWYRQSLGQGLEFLIYFQGNSAPDKSGLPSDRFSAERTGGSVSTLTIQRTQQEDSAVYLCASSPRTRARDTQYFGPGTRLTVL.

The chain uses TRBV6-5 and TRBJ2-7; D may be TRBD1 (6 bases). CDR1 and CDR2 from the germline V gene are MNHEY and SVGAGI. The V gene lost 1 base and the J gene lost 5 bases, with 15 bases spanning the gap. The CDR3 extends over 15 amino acids. The CDR3 sequence is CASSYLAGASDEQYF. CDR3 coding DNA: TGTGCCAGCAGTTACTTAGCAGGGGCCAGCGACGAGCAGTACTTC.

The genes are TRBV10-3 and TRBJ2-3; the match to TRBD1 covers 10 bases. Germline V gene lookup returns CDR1 ENHRY and CDR2 SYGVKD. V lost 0 bases to trimming and J lost 0 bases; unmatched junction nucleotides: 9. This CDR3 spans 19 amino acids. The CDR3 spells CAISESGTGDTTSTDTQYF. In DNA, the CDR3 is TGTGCCATCAGTGAGTCCGGGACAGGGGATACAACTAGCACAGATACGCAGTATTTT.

The genes are TRBV10-3 and TRBJ2-1; TRBD2 matches at 11 bases. V shed 4 bases, J shed 3 bases, and the junction held 14 bases outside the gene matches. Germline CDR1 reads ENHRY; CDR2 reads SYGVKD. The CDR3 loop spans 19 amino acids. Written as DNA, the CDR3 is TGTGCCATCAGTGTCTCTATCCTGCCTAGCGGGAGGTACTACAATGAGCAGTTCTTC. Translated, it gives CAISVSILPSGRYYNEQFF.

The V and J genes are TRBV5-1 and TRBJ2-2; 7 positions agree with TRBD1. The trim removed 4 bases at V and 2 bases at J, leaving 5 bases unmatched. CDR3 length: 15 residues. Looked up from germline, CDR1 is SGHRS and CDR2 is YFSETQ. CDR3 residues: CASSEGTANTGELFF. The CDR3 DNA follows: TGCGCCAGCAGCGAAGGGACAGCAAACACCGGGGAGCTGTTTTTT.

This clonotype was detected only a few times. The chain couples TRBV6-1 to TRBJ2-2; TRBD1 matches 11 bases. Looked up from germline, CDR1 is MNHNS and CDR2 is SASEGT. The CDR3 covers 16 residues. With 6 bases clipped from V and 4 bases from J, the junction kept 7 bases outside the gene matches. The CDR3 here is CASRKSGTGGTGELFF. CDR3 nucleotides: TGTGCCAGCAGAAAAAGTGGGACAGGGGGCACCGGGGAGCTGTTTTTT.

The chain is built from TRBV6-1 and TRBJ2-7; maybe TRBD1 (5 bases). V was clipped by 6 bases and J by 3 bases, with 12 bases between them. Germline assignment: CDR1 MNHNS and CDR2 SASEGT. This CDR3 comprises 13 residues. CDR3 sequence reads: CASRTGPNYEQYF. DNA for the CDR3: TGTGCCAGCAGAACAGGCCCAAACTACGAGCAGTACTTC.

The chain employs TRBV6-1 and TRBJ1-5; 9 nucleotides agree with TRBD1. Germline V CDR1 and CDR2: MNHNS, SASEGT. CDR3 length equals 15 residues. J lost 7 bases, V lost 5 bases, and 9 bases had no gene match. CDR3 bases: TGTGCCAGCAGTCAACTGGGACAGGGAGGCCAGCCCCAGCATTTT. It yields the protein CASSQLGQGGQPQHF.

This rearrangement joins TRBV30 to TRBJ1-6; D may be TRBD1 (6 bases). Trimming stripped 3 bases from V and 8 bases from J, with 20 bases between. CDR1 GTSNPN and CDR2 SVGIG come from the germline V gene (reference sequence). CDR3 length: 16 residues. CDR3 sequence reads: CAWSAGTLLLDSPLHF. The DNA for the CDR3 is TGTGCCTGGAGCGCTGGGACACTGCTTTTGGATTCACCCCTCCACTTT.